Listed here are 22 T cell receptor beta chains from one sample, sequenced in a study of response to subunit inactivated influenza vaccine. In TCRdb, the RT-PCR reads were re-called with MiXCR into one record per CDR3 protein. The sample records about 540,000 distinct CDR3 sequences, roughly a quarter being singletons. The data were also submitted as part of a second study, on T cells expressing NK-cell markers. As reported in that work: As the method of synthesis, 5'RACE template switching with UMIs yielded TCR beta cDNA.

The sequencing here drew on CD4+ T cells sorted from PBMCs, taken 12 days after vaccination. These receptors were taken from a man aged 50-60 years who received an inactivated influenza vaccine.

This clonotype was counted between two and nine times. The chain couples TRBV7-9 to TRBJ1-6; D ambiguous. Trimming shortened V by 5 bases and J by 10 bases, and 9 bases separated the two germline ends. Germline V gene lookup returns CDR1 SEHNR and CDR2 FQNEAQ (reference sequence). The CDR3 totals 12 residues. The CDR3: CASSPFGSPLHF. The CDR3 DNA reads TGTGCCAGCAGCCCCTTTGGGTCACCCCTCCACTTT. Using reference TRBV7-9 and TRBJ1-6 for the parts outside the CDR3, the full variable domain is DTGVSQNPRHKITKRGQNVTFRCDPISEHNRLYWYRQTLGQGPEFLTYFQNEAQLEKSRLLSDRFSAERPKGSFSTLEIQRTEQGDSAMYLCASSPFGSPLHFGNGTRLTVT.

This clonotype occurred a few times. The chain joins TRBV12-3 or TRBV12-4 to TRBJ1-2, with no clear D. V was cut by 4 bases and J by 4 bases, with 4 bases left in between. The CDR3 is 11 residues long. The CDR3 sequence is CASSYSYGYTF. Here the CDR3 DNA reads TGTGCCAGCAGTTACAGCTATGGCTACACCTTC.

This clonotype has a single count. The chain recombines TRBV3-1 with TRBJ2-1; 9 bases fit TRBD2. The CDR3 totals 13 residues. Germline loops: CDR1 LGHDT, CDR2 YNNKEL (reference sequence). The V and J ends lost 3 bases and 7 bases, in that order; junction bases with no gene match: 1. The CDR3 spells CASSHGLANEQFF. DNA of the CDR3: TGTGCCAGCAGCCACGGACTAGCGAATGAGCAGTTCTTC.

This clonotype was recorded only once. The chain combines TRBV6-2 or TRBV6-3 with TRBJ2-5; 11 bases line up with TRBD2. With 6 bases clipped from V and 4 bases from J, the junction kept 7 bases outside the gene matches. Per the germline V gene, CDR1 is MNHEY and CDR2 is SVGEGT. The CDR3 length is 15 residues. CDR3 in amino acids: CASRIGLAGRETQYF. Here the CDR3 DNA reads TGTGCCAGCAGAATCGGACTAGCGGGTAGAGAGACCCAGTACTTC.

Here the CDR3 DNA reads TGTGCCAGCACCATATTAGGGGGTGGAGAGACCCAGTACTTC. It yields the protein CASTILGGGETQYF. The chain combines TRBV2 with TRBJ2-5, with a weak D call TRBD1 (6 bases). From germline, CDR1 is SNHLY and CDR2 FYNNEI. The V gene lost 7 bases and the J gene lost 4 bases, with 16 bases spanning the gap. The CDR3 sequence is 14 residues long.

This clonotype was seen at least ten times. V gene TRBV5-1 combines with J gene TRBJ2-3; D may be TRBD1 or TRBD2 (5 bases each). CDR3 length equals 16 residues. V was clipped by 4 bases and J by 0 bases, with 15 bases between them. Germline assignment: CDR1 SGHRS and CDR2 YFSETQ. For the CDR3, the DNA is TGCGCCAGCAGCCACGTCTTCGGGGCCAGCACAGATACGCAGTATTTT. It yields the protein CASSHVFGASTDTQYF.

V and J are TRBV6-1 and TRBJ2-2, with TRBD1 matching over 8 bases. The germline gives CDR1 MNHNS, CDR2 SASEGT. CDR3 length equals 14 residues. V lost 7 bases and J lost 7; bases outside the gene matches: 8. The CDR3 reads CASTRTGMNGELFF. DNA of the CDR3: TGTGCCAGCACCCGGACAGGGATGAACGGGGAGCTGTTTTTT.

The chain uses TRBV7-2 and TRBJ2-7; 11 bases line up with TRBD2. With V trimmed by 5 bases and J by 0 bases, 6 bases remained unmatched. The CDR3 runs 16 residues. The V gene's germline CDR1 is SGHTA and CDR2 FQGNSA. The CDR3: CASSGWTSGLSYEQYF. In DNA form, the CDR3 reads TGTGCCAGCAGCGGCTGGACTAGCGGGCTCTCCTACGAGCAGTACTTC.

The chain uses TRBV20-1 and TRBJ2-2, with no clear D. Per germline, CDR1 DFQATT and CDR2 SNEGSKA (reference sequence). The CDR3 extends over 12 amino acids. Trimming took off 6 bases at V and 6 bases at J, with 11 bases between the two ends. The CDR3 reads CSAQPMAGELFF. The CDR3 nucleotides are TGCAGTGCGCAACCTATGGCCGGGGAGCTGTTTTTT.

DNA for the CDR3: TGTGCCAGTACCACAGGGGGCGGTAAGCGCAATCAGCCCCAGCATTTT. Protein sequence: CASTTGGGKRNQPQHF. The rearrangement links TRBV19 to TRBJ1-5; TRBD1 matches 9 bases. Germline trimming cut 7 bases from V and 2 bases from J; bases unmatched to any gene: 9. This CDR3 contains 16 residues. Germline V lookup: CDR1 LNHDA, CDR2 SQIVND (reference sequence).

The chain combines TRBV5-1 with TRBJ2-2; D is unclear. The CDR3 totals 16 residues. V shed 1 base and J shed 0 bases, with 10 bases lying between them. Germline CDR1 reads SGHRS; CDR2 reads YFSETQ. CDR3 DNA: TGCGCCAGCAGCTTGTCTGCGGTTACGAACACCGGGGAGCTGTTTTTT. This gives the protein CASSLSAVTNTGELFF.

The chain couples TRBV13 to TRBJ2-1; TRBD1 matches 10 bases. The V gene end was trimmed by 9 bases and the J gene end by 2 bases; junction bases not matched to a gene: 7. Looked up from germline, CDR1 is PRHDT and CDR2 is FYEKMQ (reference sequence). The CDR3 is made up of 15 amino acids. CDR3 sequence reads: CASHGQGGAYNEQFF. Written as DNA, the CDR3 is TGTGCCAGTCACGGACAGGGGGGAGCCTACAATGAGCAGTTCTTC.

This clonotype was detected ten times or more. The J gene is TRBJ1-2, the V gene TRBV6-1; D is possibly TRBD1 (5 bases). The CDR3 is made up of 12 amino acids. Germline V CDR1 and CDR2: MNHNS, SASEGT. V lost 3 bases to trimming and J lost 6 bases, with 8 bases between them. CDR3 loop: CASSDRVDGYTF. CDR3 DNA sequence: TGTGCCAGCAGTGACAGGGTGGATGGCTACACCTTC.

This clonotype occurred a few times. The rearrangement joins TRBV4-2 to TRBJ2-7; perhaps TRBD1 as D (6 bases). The CDR3 runs 16 residues. Trimming pared 6 bases from V and 2 bases from J, leaving 20 bases between. In germline, CDR1 is LGHNA, CDR2 YNFKEQ. DNA for the CDR3: TGTGCCAGCAGTCTCACCTCCGGGACACAACCCTACGAGCAGTACTTC. Translated: CASSLTSGTQPYEQYF.

This clonotype was detected once. This sequence joins TRBV5-6 and TRBJ2-3; 15 bases map to TRBD2. V lost 5 bases, J lost 5 bases, and 18 bases stayed unmatched. This CDR3 spans 20 amino acids. Germline CDR1 reads SGHDT; CDR2 reads YYEEEE. CDR3 nucleotides: TGTGCCAGCAGGTCAACCGGGACTAGCGGGAGGTATGACGGAGGAGATACGCAGTATTTT. This encodes CASRSTGTSGRYDGGDTQYF.

This clonotype was observed a handful of times. A clone one base away is much larger, so this may be a read error. The chain joins TRBV7-3 to TRBJ2-1; 11 nucleotides align to TRBD2. The ends lost 5 bases at V and 5 bases at J; junction bases unmatched: 5. The CDR3 contains 15 residues. Per the germline V gene, CDR1 is SGHTA and CDR2 is FQGTGA. The DNA for the CDR3 is TGTGCCAGCAGCGAGACTAGCGGGAAGAACAATGAGCAGTTCTTC. It is translated as CASSETSGKNNEQFF.

The chain links TRBV24-1 to TRBJ2-1; TRBD1 might be the D (6 bases). The CDR3 sequence is 18 residues long. Deletions cut 3 bases from V and 0 bases from J, with 17 bases between. CDR1 is KGHDR and CDR2 is SFDVKD in the germline V gene. CDR3 loop: CATSDQQGKGSSYNEQFF. CDR3 in DNA: TGTGCCACCAGTGATCAACAGGGAAAGGGGAGCTCCTACAATGAGCAGTTCTTC.

The gene calls are TRBV10-2 and TRBJ1-4; D is unclear. V lost 4 bases to trimming and J lost 6 bases, with 9 bases between them. The CDR3 covers 13 residues. Germline assignment: CDR1 WSHSY and CDR2 SAAADI. The CDR3 sequence is CASSVRRDEKLFF. In nucleotides, the CDR3 is TGCGCCAGCAGTGTACGCCGGGATGAAAAACTGTTTTTT.

The chain has TRBV6-1 and TRBJ2-5; TRBD1 agrees at 8 bases. The CDR3 runs 14 residues. V was clipped by 6 bases and J by 2 bases; unmatched bases: 5. The germline V gene encodes CDR1 MNHNS and CDR2 SASEGT. CDR3 nucleotide sequence: TGTGCCAGCAGAATTACAGGGGGGCAAGAGACCCAGTACTTC. This codes for CASRITGGQETQYF.

The genes are TRBV6-5 and TRBJ1-5; no reliable D call. Trimming removed 7 bases from V and 7 bases from J, with 11 bases in between. Germline-derived CDR1 and CDR2 are MNHEY and SVGAGI. The CDR3 spans 12 residues. The chain's CDR3 is CASMRPGQPQHF. The CDR3 bases are TGTGCCAGCATGAGGCCAGGCCAGCCCCAGCATTTT.

The chain recombines TRBV5-6 with TRBJ1-6; 7 bases are a match to TRBD1. Germline trimming cut 4 bases from V and 10 bases from J; bases unmatched to any gene: 11. The CDR3 extends over 15 amino acids. Germline CDR1 and CDR2: SGHDT and YYEEEE. Here the CDR3 reads CASSPRGDRTSPLHF. The CDR3 region has the DNA TGTGCCAGCAGCCCTAGGGGGGACAGAACCTCACCCCTCCACTTT.

This clonotype was counted ten times or more. The CDR3 DNA sequence: TGTGCCAGCAGCCGGCAGGGCGCGAGCCATGGCTACACCTTC. Its protein is CASSRQGASHGYTF. The chain links TRBV7-2 to TRBJ1-2; a weak D match, TRBD1 (5 bases). Germline V gene data show CDR1 as SGHTA and CDR2 as FQGNSA. V was clipped by 5 bases and J by 6 bases, with 16 bases between them. The length of the CDR3 is 14 residues.